This is a list of T cell receptor beta chains from one sample in a study of T cells in Graves' hyperthyroidism and ophthalmopathy. TCRdb reprocessed the multiplex PCR reads with MiXCR, giving one entry per CDR3 protein. The table records under 350,000 distinct CDR3 sequences, around 15% of them present only once. The specimen was blood. These receptors were collected from a woman in her sixties with Graves' ophthalmopathy. Each CDR3 is given with its conserved first and last residue. A D gene is named only where the DNA matches it firmly. Clone size, where shown, is once, few, many, or a class for clones that have expanded.

J gene: TRBJ1-4
V gene: TRBV20-1
clone size: few
D gene: -
CDR3 protein: CSAGHNSEKLFF
CDR3 DNA: TGCAGTGCGGGACATAATTCTGAAAAACTGTTTTTT

J gene: TRBJ1-4
V gene: TRBV19
clone size: few
D gene: TRBD1
CDR3 protein: CASSLQGAMFEKLFF
CDR3 DNA: TGTGCCAGTAGTTTACAGGGGGCGATGTTTGAAAAACTGTTTTTT

J gene: TRBJ2-5
V gene: TRBV5-1
clone size: many
D gene: -
CDR3 protein: CASSLALGGETQYF
CDR3 DNA: TGCGCCAGCAGCTTGGCACTAGGAGGAGAGACCCAGTACTTC

J gene: TRBJ2-5
V gene: TRBV11-2
clone size: many
D gene: TRBD1
CDR3 protein: CASSLRGRQGIETQYF
CDR3 DNA: TGTGCCAGCAGCTTAAGGGGGCGACAGGGAATAGAGACCCAGTACTTC

J gene: TRBJ2-7
V gene: TRBV2
clone size: many
D gene: -
CDR3 protein: CASNQALYEQYF
CDR3 DNA: TGTGCCAGCAATCAGGCACTCTACGAGCAGTACTTC

J gene: TRBJ1-2
V gene: TRBV9
clone size: -
D gene: -
CDR3 protein: CASSVAGPDGYTF
CDR3 DNA: TGTGCCAGCAGCGTAGCGGGGCCCGATGGCTACACCTTC

J gene: TRBJ1-5
V gene: TRBV7-9
clone size: many
D gene: -
CDR3 protein: CASSYGPSGNSNQPQHF
CDR3 DNA: TGTGCCAGCAGCTACGGACCATCAGGAAATAGCAATCAGCCCCAGCATTTT

J gene: TRBJ2-1
V gene: TRBV7-8
clone size: -
D gene: -
CDR3 protein: CASSPYRPLGPSEQFF
CDR3 DNA: TGTGCCAGCAGCCCTTATAGGCCTCTCGGGCCGAGTGAGCAGTTCTTC

J gene: TRBJ2-5
V gene: TRBV19
clone size: few
D gene: -
CDR3 protein: CATRRGRETQYF
CDR3 DNA: TGTGCCACCAGACGGGGAAGGGAGACCCAGTACTTC

J gene: TRBJ1-2
V gene: TRBV29-1
clone size: -
D gene: -
CDR3 protein: CSVERGLNYGYTF
CDR3 DNA: TGCAGCGTTGAAAGGGGCCTGAACTATGGCTACACCTTC

J gene: TRBJ2-1
V gene: TRBV20-1
clone size: many
D gene: -
CDR3 protein: CSARYQGDEQFF
CDR3 DNA: TGCAGTGCTAGATACCAGGGCGATGAGCAGTTCTTC

J gene: TRBJ2-1
V gene: TRBV19
clone size: -
D gene: -
CDR3 protein: CASSRFGTDSYNEQFF
CDR3 DNA: TGTGCCAGTAGTCGGTTTGGGACGGATTCCTACAATGAGCAGTTCTTC

J gene: TRBJ1-1
V gene: TRBV28
clone size: many
D gene: -
CDR3 protein: CASRLPGGYTEAFF
CDR3 DNA: TGTGCCAGCAGACTACCGGGAGGGTACACTGAAGCTTTCTTT

J gene: TRBJ2-3
V gene: TRBV20-1
clone size: medium-sized
D gene: TRBD2
CDR3 protein: CSVPGLAGGTDTQYF
CDR3 DNA: TGCAGTGTACCGGGACTAGCGGGAGGCACAGATACGCAGTATTTT

J gene: TRBJ2-3
V gene: TRBV19
clone size: few
D gene: -
CDR3 protein: CASSTSTEFTDTQYF
CDR3 DNA: TGTGCCAGTAGTACCTCGACCGAGTTCACAGATACGCAGTATTTT

J gene: TRBJ1-3
V gene: TRBV20-1
clone size: -
D gene: -
CDR3 protein: CSASIPPGGRRNTIYF
CDR3 DNA: TGCAGTGCTAGCATTCCCCCGGGAGGGCGTCGAAACACCATATATTTT

J gene: TRBJ2-1
V gene: TRBV12-3/TRBV12-4
clone size: many
D gene: TRBD2
CDR3 protein: CASSPRGTSGYYEQFF
CDR3 DNA: TGTGCCAGCAGTCCCCGGGGGACTAGCGGGTATTATGAGCAGTTCTTC

J gene: TRBJ1-1
V gene: TRBV20-1
clone size: many
D gene: -
CDR3 protein: CSAGPGLYTEAFF
CDR3 DNA: TGCAGTGCCGGTCCGGGCCTGTACACTGAAGCTTTCTTT

J gene: TRBJ1-3
V gene: TRBV6-1
clone size: -
D gene: TRBD1
CDR3 protein: CATARTGVISGNTIYF
CDR3 DNA: TGTGCCACCGCACGGACAGGGGTTATCTCTGGAAACACCATATATTTT

J gene: TRBJ1-4
V gene: TRBV9
clone size: -
D gene: -
CDR3 protein: CASSRTGPEKLFF
CDR3 DNA: TGTGCCAGCAGTCGGACCGGCCCTGAAAAACTGTTTTTT

J gene: TRBJ2-1
V gene: TRBV6-2/TRBV6-3
clone size: -
D gene: -
CDR3 protein: CASNQGGSTYNEQFF
CDR3 DNA: TGTGCCAGCAACCAGGGGGGCTCGACCTACAATGAGCAGTTCTTC

J gene: TRBJ1-2
V gene: TRBV9
clone size: many
D gene: -
CDR3 protein: CASSDRALGGYTF
CDR3 DNA: TGTGCCAGCAGCGACAGGGCTTTAGGTGGCTACACCTTC

J gene: TRBJ1-1
V gene: TRBV27
clone size: many
D gene: -
CDR3 protein: CASSPAGTPNTEAFF
CDR3 DNA: TGTGCCAGCAGTCCCGCCGGGACGCCGAACACTGAAGCTTTCTTT